The sequence of this T cell receptor (beta chain) was determined in a study of blood T cell repertoires in COVID-19. Study-wide background: T cells, B-cell-depleted T cells, or PBMCs supplied cDNA or gDNA.

Sequenced by immunoSEQ multiplex PCR; TCRdb stores in-frame clones only, minus some. The profile shows about 220,000 clones, about 80% of them singletons. V gave up 1 base and J gave up 2 bases, with 9 bases separating them. Per the germline V gene, CDR1 is MNHNY and CDR2 is SVGAGI (reference sequence). This CDR3 spans 15 amino acids. The rearrangement joins TRBV6-6 to TRBJ1-5; D perhaps matches TRBD1 (5 bases). The TCR was taken from a woman aged 40-49 years with acute COVID-19. The sequenced material came from PBMCs or T cells enriched from blood (not recorded which). The CDR3 sequence is CASSYWGDGNQPQHF. DNA for the CDR3: TGTGCCAGCAGTTACTGGGGGGATGGCAATCAGCCCCAGCATTTT.